Listed below are T cell receptor beta chains from one sample, sequenced in a study of blood T cell repertoires in COVID-19. Assay used: immunoSEQ multiplex PCR; TCRdb lists only in-frame clones, some missing. Here the sample spans around 150,000 clones, around nine tenths being singletons. Sequencing was carried out using peripheral blood. These receptors were taken from a man between 45 and 60 years old with active or convalescent COVID-19. CDR3s include the opening cysteine and the closing phenylalanine or tryptophan. The order of the fields is J gene, V gene, CDR3 protein.

J: TRBJ1-1
V: TRBV2
CDR3: CASSERGGTEAFF

J: TRBJ2-7
V: TRBV10-3
CDR3: CAISLAGSYEQYF

J: TRBJ2-1
V: TRBV6-5
CDR3: CASSYGTSRRYEQFF

J: TRBJ1-2
V: TRBV6-5
CDR3: CASSSLPRDYGYTF

J: TRBJ1-2
V: TRBV28
CDR3: CASSFDRGNGYTF

J: TRBJ1-2
V: TRBV24-1
CDR3: CATSRQGHGYTF

J: TRBJ2-7
V: TRBV5-6
CDR3: CASRNWDRGLYEQYF

J: TRBJ2-1
V: TRBV5-1
CDR3: CASSSKRVDYNEQFF

J: TRBJ2-4
V: TRBV28
CDR3: CASSSPGQGSINIQYF

J: TRBJ1-3
V: TRBV28
CDR3: CASSFRAGNTIYF

J: TRBJ1-2
V: TRBV6-5
CDR3: CASSDQQGTPYGYTF

J: TRBJ2-7
V: TRBV11-2
CDR3: CASSSLDRPTYEQYF

J: TRBJ1-1
V: TRBV28
CDR3: CASSLYRGSKGEAFF

J: TRBJ2-3
V: TRBV7-2
CDR3: CASRELRVATQYF

J: TRBJ1-1
V: TRBV6-5
CDR3: CASSSPAGTGHTEAFF

J: TRBJ2-1
V: TRBV11-3
CDR3: CASSDRQGPYNEQFF